Listed here are 19 T cell receptor beta chains from one sample, sequenced in a study of shared clonotypes between healthy human individuals. Generated by immunoSEQ multiplex PCR, the TCRdb table keeps only in-frame clones and is missing some. This sample has over 2 million clones, with roughly 90% found just once. Sequenced input: naive CD4+ T cells from PBMCs. The subset: CD45RA+ positively selected. Source of these receptors: a man in his late teens or twenties in good health. Some clones in this sample may be carry-over from other donors' samples.

The CDR3 spells CASSQDGFAGPRADTQYF. The CDR3 DNA is TGTGCCAGCAGCCAAGACGGCTTTGCGGGACCCCGCGCAGATACGCAGTATTTT. The chain carries TRBV14 and TRBJ2-3, with D perhaps TRBD2 (6 bases). The V gene's germline CDR1 is SGHDN and CDR2 FVKESK. CDR3 size: 18 residues. V gave up 0 bases and J gave up 4 bases, with 20 bases separating them.

As to this clone: Distinct nucleotide sequences in the sample also encode this CDR3. The J gene is TRBJ1-1, the V gene TRBV28, with D possibly TRBD1 on 6 matching bases. CDR1 and CDR2 (germline): MDHEN, SYDVKM. This CDR3 has 14 residues. V was cut by 7 bases and J by 1 base, with 13 bases left in between. CDR3 nucleotide sequence: TGTGCCAGCACCTGGGGGACAAAGAACACTGAAGCTTTCTTT. It is translated as CASTWGTKNTEAFF.

The chain couples TRBV5-4 to TRBJ2-3; D is undetermined. Trimming stripped 4 bases from V and 2 bases from J, with 8 bases between. Germline-derived CDR1 and CDR2 are SGHNT and YYREEE (reference sequence). The CDR3 is 13 residues long. The CDR3 nucleotides are TGTGCCAGCAGCGATGTTACCACAGATACGCAGTATTTT. Amino acid sequence: CASSDVTTDTQYF.

This chain joins TRBV18 and TRBJ2-7; the match to TRBD1 covers 9 bases. J lost 2 bases, V lost 1 base, and 6 bases had no gene match. This CDR3 comprises 16 residues. Germline loops: CDR1 KGHSH, CDR2 LQKENI. The CDR3 here is CASSPLPTGGTYEQYF. In DNA form, the CDR3 reads TGTGCCAGCTCACCACTCCCGACAGGGGGGACCTACGAGCAGTACTTC.

This rearrangement joins TRBV5-1 to TRBJ2-2; 10 positions agree with TRBD1. Germline trimming cut 2 bases from V and 6 bases from J; bases unmatched to any gene: 4. The CDR3 has 15 residues. The germline gives CDR1 SGHRS, CDR2 YFSETQ. The CDR3 here is CASSLRQGAPGELFF. Written as DNA, the CDR3 is TGCGCCAGCAGCTTACGACAGGGGGCCCCCGGGGAGCTGTTTTTT.

The chain employs TRBV7-6 and TRBJ1-6; 8 nucleotides agree with TRBD1. V trimming: 1 base; J trimming: 10 bases; junction bases outside the gene matches: 3. The CDR3 sequence is 14 residues long. Germline lookup yields CDR1 SGHVS and CDR2 FNYEAQ. The CDR3 DNA follows: TGTGCCAGCAGCTTAGGACCAGGGGGCTCACCCCTCCACTTT. Its translation is CASSLGPGGSPLHF.

This chain uses TRBV18 with TRBJ1-1, with D maybe TRBD1 (6 bases). V was pared by 3 bases and J by 4 bases, with 30 bases between. The CDR3 covers 20 residues. The V gene's germline CDR1 is KGHSH and CDR2 LQKENI. CDR3 nucleotide sequence: TGTGCCAGCTCACCGGTCGTGGGGTTAAGCGGGGGGGCTGAGGGCACTGAAGCTTTCTTT. Residues: CASSPVVGLSGGAEGTEAFF. The complete variable domain, with remaining parts taken from reference TRBV18 and TRBJ1-1, reads NAGVMQNPRHLVRRRGQEARLRCSPMKGHSHVYWYRQLPEEGLKFMVYLQKENIIDESGMPKERFSAEFPKEGPSILRIQQVVRGDSAAYFCASSPVVGLSGGAEGTEAFFGQGTRLTVV.

The gene calls are TRBV7-9 and TRBJ1-1; D is uncertain. V lost 1 base and J lost 5, with 11 bases in between. Germline V lookup: CDR1 SEHNR, CDR2 FQNEAQ (reference sequence). The CDR3 extends over 14 amino acids. In DNA, the CDR3 is TGTGCCAGCAGCTTAGTTCCCCATGGGACTGAAGCTTTCTTT. Its translation is CASSLVPHGTEAFF.

The J gene is TRBJ2-5, the V gene TRBV28; 7 bases line up with TRBD2. The CDR3 totals 16 residues. With V trimmed by 8 bases and J by 0 bases, 12 bases remained unmatched. In germline, CDR1 is MDHEN, CDR2 SYDVKM. CDR3 in amino acids: CASGSPGGGYQETQYF. In DNA, the CDR3 is TGTGCCAGCGGATCCCCAGGCGGGGGATACCAAGAGACCCAGTACTTC. Supplemented by reference TRBV28 and TRBJ2-5, the full variable domain reads DVKVTQSSRYLVKRTGEKVFLECVQDMDHENMFWYRQDPGLGLRLIYFSYDVKMKEKGDIPEGYSVSREKKERFSLILESASTNQTSMYLCASGSPGGGYQETQYFGPGTRLLVL.

V gene TRBV5-1 combines with J gene TRBJ2-5; 8 bases match TRBD2. Germline V gene data show CDR1 as SGHRS and CDR2 as YFSETQ. CDR3 length: 13 amino acids. V shed 4 bases, J shed 1 base, and the junction held 0 bases outside the gene matches. This CDR3 is CASSGTSQETQYF. The CDR3 DNA reads as TGCGCCAGCAGCGGGACTAGCCAAGAGACCCAGTACTTC.

The genes are TRBV19 and TRBJ1-1; 7 bases agree with TRBD1. Germline CDR1 LNHDA, CDR2 SQIVND (reference sequence). This CDR3 comprises 14 residues. The V and J ends lost 3 bases and 5 bases, in that order; junction bases with no gene match: 6. The CDR3 is CASSITGAETEAFF. CDR3 sequence (DNA): TGTGCCAGTAGTATTACAGGGGCGGAAACTGAAGCTTTCTTT.

The rearrangement uses TRBV6-5 and TRBJ1-5; D gene unclear. Trimming took 6 bases from V and 2 from J, leaving 14 bases between them. Germline V gives CDR1 MNHEY, CDR2 SVGAGI. This CDR3 region has 15 residues. CDR3 in amino acids: CASSPRNSGNQPQHF. CDR3 bases: TGTGCCAGCAGCCCTAGGAACAGCGGCAATCAGCCCCAGCATTTT.

This clone showed up just a few times. The chain links TRBV5-1 to TRBJ2-7; 10 positions match TRBD1. The CDR3 runs to 15 residues. V lost 4 bases, J lost 4 bases, and 8 bases stayed unmatched. CDR1 and CDR2 (germline): SGHRS, YFSETQ. In DNA, the CDR3 is TGCGCCAGCAGCACTGGACAGGGGGTTAGATACGAGCAGTACTTC. Its protein is CASSTGQGVRYEQYF. Together with reference TRBV5-1 and TRBJ2-7, the CDR3 gives the full variable domain: KAGVTQTPRYLIKTRGQQVTLSCSPISGHRSVSWYQQTPGQGLQFLFEYFSETQRNKGNFPGRFSGRQFSNSRSEMNVSTLELGDSALYLCASSTGQGVRYEQYFGPGTRLTVT.

A word on this clone: In the same sample, other DNA sequences code for this CDR3. The V gene is TRBV5-1, the J gene TRBJ2-3; D perhaps matches TRBD1 (6 bases). The V end was cut by 2 bases, the J end by 3 bases, with 7 bases between. Per germline, CDR1 SGHRS and CDR2 YFSETQ. This CDR3 is 13 amino acids long. This CDR3 reads CASSFTGTDTQYF. The CDR3 coding sequence is TGCGCCAGCAGCTTCACAGGGACAGATACGCAGTATTTT.

CDR3 in amino acids: CATQDSGPEAFF. In DNA form, the CDR3 reads TGTGCCACCCAAGATTCGGGCCCTGAAGCTTTCTTT. V usage is TRBV10-3 and J usage is TRBJ1-1, with D hard to call. Trimming pared 10 bases from V and 6 bases from J, leaving 15 bases between. The CDR3 length is 12 residues. The V gene's germline CDR1 is ENHRY and CDR2 SYGVKD.

Turning to this clone: This same CDR3 is encoded by further DNA sequences in the sample. This chain connects TRBV5-1 to TRBJ2-3; TRBD2 matches at 9 bases. CDR1 SGHRS and CDR2 YFSETQ come from the germline V gene. The CDR3 has 16 amino acids. V trimming: 1 base; J trimming: 0 bases; junction bases outside the gene matches: 3. The CDR3 reads CASSLLAGLSTDTQYF. Here the CDR3 DNA reads TGCGCCAGCAGCTTGCTAGCGGGGTTGAGCACAGATACGCAGTATTTT.

This sequence joins TRBV5-4 and TRBJ2-2; no reliable D call. CDR1 is SGHNT, CDR2 YYREEE, per germline (reference sequence). The ends were cut back, 0 bases at V and 5 bases at J, with 23 bases in the middle. CDR3 size: 19 residues. This CDR3 is CASSLGPRSGRLRTGELFF. The CDR3 bases are TGTGCCAGCAGCTTGGGCCCAAGGTCCGGGCGACTTCGAACCGGGGAGCTGTTTTTT.

In nucleotides, the CDR3 is TGTGCCAGTCAGGGAAGAGGGGAGTACGGCTACACCTTC. Translated: CASQGRGEYGYTF. The chain recombines TRBV2 with TRBJ1-2; D perhaps matches TRBD1 (5 bases). The CDR3 length is 13 residues. With 9 bases removed from V and 8 bases from J, the gap between germline ends came to 19 bases. The germline V gene encodes CDR1 SNHLY and CDR2 FYNNEI.

The chain recombines TRBV19 with TRBJ2-6, with 11 bases lining up with TRBD2. Trimming cost V 5 bases and J 3 bases; bases outside gene matches: 12. The CDR3 has 19 amino acids. CDR1 is LNHDA and CDR2 is SQIVND in the germline V gene (reference sequence). The CDR3 sequence is CASSARTSGFFSGANVLTF. In DNA form, the CDR3 reads TGTGCCAGTAGTGCCAGGACTAGCGGGTTCTTCAGTGGGGCCAACGTCCTGACTTTC. The complete variable domain, with remaining parts taken from reference TRBV19 and TRBJ2-6, reads DGGITQSPKYLFRKEGQNVTLSCEQNLNHDAMYWYRQDPGQGLRLIYYSQIVNDFQKGDIAEGYSVSREKKESFPLTVTSAQKNPTAFYLCASSARTSGFFSGANVLTFGAGSRLTVL.